This TCR beta chain was profiled in a study of Ad26.COV2.S vaccination and SARS-CoV-2 variants. Study overall: Participant was drawn from the COV1001 Ad26.COV2.S trial arm. Intramuscularly, Ad26.COV2.S was given either once or twice, 56 days apart. Study-level findings and limits: Measurement of non-spike TCR breadth gave similar results in vaccine and placebo recipients.

On this clone itself: The antigen remains undetermined.

As for treatment: 15 to 20 received Ad26.COV2.S at low or high dose, single or two shots; 5 received placebo; per-sample allocation not given. On day 63 after the first injection, vaccine and placebo recipients gave samples. Immunization relied on an Ad26 vector, which expressed Wuhan-strain SARS-CoV-2 spike. Using immunoSEQ multiplex PCR, the repertoire was profiled, and TCRdb retains in-frame clones only, with some absent. The repertoire holds 350,000 to 450,000 clones, around 92% seen once, with 1.5% to 2% in the top ten. The CDR3 sequence is 13 residues long. The trim removed 4 bases at V and 2 bases at J, leaving 1 base unmatched. CDR1 is SGDLS, CDR2 YYNGEE, per germline.

This rearrangement joins TRBV9 to TRBJ2-7, with TRBD1 matching 9 bases. The input for sequencing was peripheral blood, taken in a trial of Ad26.COV2.S vaccine versus placebo. This receptor was taken from a person aged 18-60 years who received the Ad26.COV2.S COVID-19 vaccine or a placebo. The CDR3 DNA reads as TGTGCCAGCAGCAGGACAGGGGCCTACGAGCAGTACTTC. It is translated as CASSRTGAYEQYF.